This record concerns one T cell receptor beta chain sequence. The record originates from a study of blood T cell repertoires in COVID-19. Sequencing was performed with immunoSEQ multiplex PCR; in TCRdb, only in-frame clones are kept and a portion is missing. Altogether under 300,000 clones are present, around four fifths being singletons, with the ten largest covering around 4.1%. Germline V gene sequence: CDR1 MNHEY, CDR2 SVGAGI. The V gene end was trimmed by 5 bases and the J gene end by 4 bases; junction bases not matched to a gene: 6. The CDR3 totals 15 residues. What was sequenced was peripheral blood. The TCR sequence derives from a woman in her forties with active or convalescent COVID-19. The chain carries TRBV6-5 and TRBJ2-5, with 11 positions matching TRBD1. Here the CDR3 DNA reads TGTGCCAGCAGTCCCCGTGGGACAGGGGGAGAGACCCAGTACTTC. This encodes CASSPRGTGGETQYF.